This T cell receptor (beta chain) is drawn from a study of beta chain features in type 1 diabetes. Study findings and constraints: When Type 1 diabetes patients were examined, their TCRB CDR3s proved moderately but significantly shorter in all four CD4+ subsets. Comparison showed that naive, central memory and Treg TCRB repertoires appeared more similar among patients than among healthy donors.

Comments on this clone: Its antigen is undetermined.

V shed 3 bases and J shed 12 bases, with 19 bases lying between them. The CDR3 runs 14 residues. CDR1 SGHDT and CDR2 YYEEEE come from the germline V gene. Reverse transcribing all isolated RNA meant expressed TCRB transcripts were sequenced. Each sample of naive, central memory or regulatory T cells had, on average, roughly 3.6 million reads. Measured with immunoSEQ multiplex PCR; TCRdb has only the in-frame clones, and not every one. The table lists 150,000 or so clones, about 9% of them singletons. The TCR was taken from a woman aged 18-30 years with type 1 diabetes. V usage is TRBV5-6 and J usage is TRBJ2-1, with a weak D call TRBD1 (6 bases). The source material was central memory CD4+ T cells from blood. CDR3 amino acids: CASSSGVGREVQFF. CDR3 in DNA: TGTGCCAGCAGCTCAGGGGTGGGCCGTGAGGTGCAGTTCTTC.